This T cell receptor beta chain came from a study of blood T cell repertoires in COVID-19. Germline lookup yields CDR1 SNHLY and CDR2 FYNNEI. V shed 6 bases, J shed 7 bases, and the junction held 7 bases outside the gene matches. This CDR3 has 14 residues. Method: immunoSEQ multiplex PCR; TCRdb's copy keeps in-frame clones and lacks some. The sample consists of 150,000 to 200,000 clones, approximately 78% of them appearing once. The gene calls are TRBV2 and TRBJ2-1; 9 bases agree with TRBD2. This TCR derives from a woman in her 50s who had recovered from COVID-19. Sequenced sample: PBMCs or T cells enriched from blood (not recorded which). CDR3 bases: TGTGCCAGCAGGCTTAGCGGGAGTAGGAATGAGCAGTTCTTC. The encoded protein is CASRLSGSRNEQFF.